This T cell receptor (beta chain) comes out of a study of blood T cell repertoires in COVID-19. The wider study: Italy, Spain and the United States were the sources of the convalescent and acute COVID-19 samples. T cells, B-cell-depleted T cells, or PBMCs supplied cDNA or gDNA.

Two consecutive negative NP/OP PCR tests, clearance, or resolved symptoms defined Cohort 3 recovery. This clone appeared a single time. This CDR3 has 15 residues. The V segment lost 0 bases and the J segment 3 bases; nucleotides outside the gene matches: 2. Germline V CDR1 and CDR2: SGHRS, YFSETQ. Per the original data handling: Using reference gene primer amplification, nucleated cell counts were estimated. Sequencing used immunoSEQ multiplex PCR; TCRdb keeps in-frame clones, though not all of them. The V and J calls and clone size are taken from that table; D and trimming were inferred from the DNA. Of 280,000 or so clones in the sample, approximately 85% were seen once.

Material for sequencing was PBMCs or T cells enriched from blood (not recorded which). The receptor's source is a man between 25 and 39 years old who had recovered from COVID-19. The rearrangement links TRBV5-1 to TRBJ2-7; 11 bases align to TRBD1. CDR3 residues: CASSLAGTGGYEQYF. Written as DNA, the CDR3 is TGCGCCAGCAGCTTGGCCGGGACAGGGGGCTACGAGCAGTACTTC. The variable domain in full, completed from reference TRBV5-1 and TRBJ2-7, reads KAGVTQTPRYLIKTRGQQVTLSCSPISGHRSVSWYQQTPGQGLQFLFEYFSETQRNKGNFPGRFSGRQFSNSRSEMNVSTLELGDSALYLCASSLAGTGGYEQYFGPGTRLTVT.